This record covers a single TCR beta chain. Clones were sequenced by immunoSEQ multiplex PCR, and TCRdb holds only the in-frame ones, with some missing. The sample shows fewer than 250,000 clones, 88% of them seen only once. The CDR3 is made up of 16 amino acids. V shed 5 bases, J shed 3 bases, and the junction held 4 bases outside the gene matches. Germline V CDR1 and CDR2: SGHTA, FQGNSA. This specimen comes from a study of blood T cell repertoires in COVID-19. The sequenced material came from PBMCs or T cells enriched from blood (not recorded which). The sequence came from a woman aged 45-60 years with acute COVID-19. The gene calls are TRBV7-2 and TRBJ2-3; 14 nucleotides agree with TRBD2. The CDR3 nucleotides are TGTGCCAGCAGCGCGGGACTAGCGGGAGTGACAGATACGCAGTATTTT. It specifies CASSAGLAGVTDTQYF.